This T cell receptor beta chain appears in the sequencing data of a study of cytomegalovirus exposure and HLA in healthy donors. Study-level points and caveats: An analysis done earlier found most TCR beta V segments productive about 87% or about 30% of the time. Differences between HLA loci emerged in a later analysis of TCR association rates, with DRB1 most and HLA-C fewest.

Trimming cost V 1 base and J 5 bases, with 11 bases left between them. The CDR3 loop spans 14 amino acids. Germline-derived CDR1 and CDR2 are LGHNA and YNFKEQ. PCR used 60 Vbeta primers and 13 Jbeta primers. Sequencing used immunoSEQ multiplex PCR; TCRdb keeps in-frame clones, though not all of them. Among 150,000 or so clones, around 80% were seen once, and the ten largest hold around 1.5%. Notes on this clone: Its antigen is not identified.

The sequence was obtained from a man under 40 in good health and CMV-seropositive. Sample: PBMCs. The gene calls are TRBV4-2 and TRBJ2-5, with D tentatively TRBD2 (5 bases). CDR3 DNA: TGTGCCAGCAGCCAAGCGGGAATAGATGAGACCCAGTACTTC. It yields the protein CASSQAGIDETQYF.